These 18 T cell receptor beta chains originate from one sample sequenced in a study of OX40 agonist ivuxolimab in advanced cancers. The assay was immunoSEQ multiplex PCR, and TCRdb's table has in-frame clones only and misses some. In the table there are around 70,000 clones, over 75% of which are singletons. Material: CD4+ or CD8+ T cells sorted from blood, obtained in a trial of the OX40 agonist ivuxolimab. The receptor source for this set is an adult with an advanced solid tumor such as melanoma, head and neck, liver or kidney cancer.

This chain joins TRBV15 and TRBJ1-2; 11 bases map to TRBD1. From germline, CDR1 is LNHNV and CDR2 YYDKDF (reference sequence). V gave up 4 bases and J gave up 6 bases; unmatched junction bases: 10. The CDR3 is 16 amino acids. The chain's CDR3 is CATSTPDRGRLDGYTF. CDR3 coding DNA: TGTGCCACCAGCACACCGGACAGGGGGCGCCTAGATGGCTACACCTTC.

The chain has TRBV18 and TRBJ2-3; no definite D call. This CDR3 contains 14 residues. V was pared by 4 bases and J by 0 bases, with 8 bases between. Per the germline V gene, CDR1 is KGHSH and CDR2 is LQKENI. The CDR3 DNA follows: TGTGCCAGCTCACTACAGAGAAGCACAGATACGCAGTATTTT. Its translation is CASSLQRSTDTQYF.

CDR3 protein: CASSLGQGVFGYTF. The CDR3 nucleotides read TGTGCCAGCAGCCTGGGACAGGGAGTTTTCGGCTACACCTTC. This chain uses TRBV27 with TRBJ1-2, with TRBD1 matching over 9 bases. CDR3 length equals 14 residues. J gave up 8 bases and V 6 bases, and 10 bases lay outside the gene matches. Per the germline V gene, CDR1 is MNHEY and CDR2 is SMNVEV (reference sequence).

The CDR3 DNA is TGCGCCAGCAGCCAAGTTCCCGGACAGGGCACAGATACGCAGTATTTT. Translation: CASSQVPGQGTDTQYF. This sequence joins TRBV4-3 and TRBJ2-3; TRBD1 agrees at 7 bases. J lost 1 base, V lost 1 base, and 5 bases had no gene match. This CDR3 contains 16 residues. Per germline, CDR1 LGHNA and CDR2 YSLEER.

The gene calls are TRBV27 and TRBJ2-5; D tentatively reads TRBD1 or TRBD2 (5 bases each). CDR1 is MNHEY and CDR2 is SMNVEV in the germline V gene (reference sequence). Trimming shortened V by 4 bases and J by 5 bases, and 11 bases separated the two germline ends. The CDR3 is 13 amino acids. DNA for the CDR3: TGTGCCAGCAGTTCGGGACCTGTGGAGACCCAGTACTTC. It encodes CASSSGPVETQYF.

The rearrangement uses TRBV10-3 and TRBJ2-3, with 10 nucleotides matching TRBD2. The V segment lost 6 bases and the J segment 3 bases; nucleotides outside the gene matches: 3. Per the germline V gene, CDR1 is ENHRY and CDR2 is SYGVKD. CDR3 length equals 14 residues. The CDR3 loop is CAIRPSGGTDTQYF. DNA of the CDR3: TGTGCCATCAGACCTAGCGGGGGAACAGATACGCAGTATTTT.

With regard to this clone: At one boundary the junction diverges from the germline segment, which might be a read error. The rearrangement joins TRBV4-1 to TRBJ2-7, with TRBD2 as a possible D gene (5 bases). Germline values: CDR1 MGHRA, CDR2 YSYEKL. The length of the CDR3 is 13 residues. The CDR3 DNA is TGCGCCAGCTCCCCCATGTTAGGTAGGGAGCAGCACTTC. Amino acid sequence: CASSPMLGREQHF.

This clone was seen only once. V is TRBV5-1 and J is TRBJ1-6; 7 bases agree with TRBD1. There are 14 residues in the CDR3. Germline V gene data show CDR1 as SGHRS and CDR2 as YFSETQ. The V and J ends lost 1 base and 10 bases, in that order; junction bases with no gene match: 5. Here the CDR3 reads CASSLSQGESPLHF. CDR3 in DNA: TGCGCCAGCAGCTTGAGTCAGGGGGAATCACCCCTCCACTTT.

This chain joins TRBV18 and TRBJ1-2, with D possibly being TRBD1 (5 bases). The germline V gene has CDR1 KGHSH and CDR2 LQKENI. The CDR3 is 15 amino acids. The germline V and J ends were trimmed by 0 bases and 2 bases, with 10 bases remaining between them. CDR3 DNA: TGTGCCAGCTCACCACCCAGGGAAGTGAACTATGGCTACACCTTC. Translating gives CASSPPREVNYGYTF. The entire variable domain, with the rest obtained from reference TRBV18 and TRBJ1-2, is as follows: NAGVMQNPRHLVRRRGQEARLRCSPMKGHSHVYWYRQLPEEGLKFMVYLQKENIIDESGMPKERFSAEFPKEGPSILRIQQVVRGDSAAYFCASSPPREVNYGYTFGSGTRLTVV.

This chain links TRBV7-9 with TRBJ2-5; D perhaps matches TRBD1 (6 bases). The end of the DNA is better explained by TRBJ2-7, so the J call may be wrong. Germline CDR1 SEHNR, CDR2 FQNEAQ (reference sequence). This CDR3 is built from 14 residues. CDR3 loop: CASSLMGAPYEQYF. The CDR3 coding sequence is TGTGCCAGCAGCTTAATGGGGGCACCCTACGAGCAGTACTTC.

This sequence joins TRBV19 and TRBJ2-7; D gene ambiguous. The germline V gene encodes CDR1 LNHDA and CDR2 SQIVND (reference sequence). The ends were cut back, 3 bases at V and 5 bases at J, with 8 bases in the middle. This CDR3 has 12 amino acids. DNA of the CDR3: TGTGCCAGTAGTATGGACGAGGACGAGCAGTACTTC. Amino acid sequence: CASSMDEDEQYF. Full variable domain (remainder filled in from reference TRBV19 and TRBJ2-7): DGGITQSPKYLFRKEGQNVTLSCEQNLNHDAMYWYRQDPGQGLRLIYYSQIVNDFQKGDIAEGYSVSREKKESFPLTVTSAQKNPTAFYLCASSMDEDEQYFGPGTRLTVT.

The chain carries TRBV11-2 and TRBJ2-7; D is unresolved. V was shortened by 1 base and J by 2 bases, with 6 bases between the two germline ends. Germline V CDR1 and CDR2: SGHAT, FQNNGV. The CDR3 spans 13 residues. CDR3 in amino acids: CASSLVRTYEQYF. In DNA, the CDR3 is TGTGCCAGCAGCTTAGTCAGAACCTACGAGCAGTACTTC.

In this sample, this clone turned up a few times. The chain employs TRBV7-8 and TRBJ1-5; 7 nucleotides line up with TRBD1. V lost 5 bases, J lost 3 bases, and 4 bases stayed unmatched. Germline assignment: CDR1 SGHVS and CDR2 FQNEAQ. The CDR3 has 14 amino acids. CDR3 sequence: CASSDDRANQPQHF. The CDR3 region has the DNA TGTGCCAGCAGCGACGACAGGGCCAATCAGCCCCAGCATTTT.

This sequence joins TRBV5-8 and TRBJ1-1; D not resolved. Germline CDR1 SGHTS, CDR2 YDEGEE. Trimming took 5 bases from V and 0 from J, leaving 14 bases between them. The CDR3 spans 15 residues. The CDR3 sequence is CASSFTPRVNTEAFF. DNA for the CDR3: TGTGCCAGCAGTTTCACACCCCGGGTGAACACTGAAGCTTTCTTT. The full variable domain, rest sourced from reference TRBV5-8 and TRBJ1-1, is EAGVTQSPTHLIKTRGQQATLRCSPISGHTSVYWYQQALGLGLQFLLWYDEGEERNRGNFPPRFSGRQFPNYSSELNVNALELEDSALYLCASSFTPRVNTEAFFGQGTRLTVV.

This clone was counted between two and nine times. The chain has TRBV28 and TRBJ2-7; D possibly corresponds to TRBD1 (6 bases). V shed 4 bases and J shed 0 bases, with 16 bases lying between them. The germline V gene has CDR1 MDHEN and CDR2 SYDVKM. This CDR3 is 16 amino acids long. This CDR3 reads CASSSHRATSSYEQYF. The CDR3 nucleotides are TGTGCCAGCAGTTCCCACAGGGCTACCAGCTCCTACGAGCAGTACTTC.

This clone was counted a single time. The chain has TRBV19 and TRBJ1-1; 9 bases fit TRBD1. This CDR3 spans 15 amino acids. Trimming removed 4 bases from V and 5 bases from J; junction bases left unmatched: 8. The germline gives CDR1 LNHDA, CDR2 SQIVND (reference sequence). CDR3 loop: CASSTKDRGHTEAFF. In DNA, the CDR3 is TGTGCCAGTAGTACGAAGGACAGGGGTCATACTGAAGCTTTCTTT.

This clone was detected once. The V gene is TRBV7-2, the J gene TRBJ2-7; TRBD2 agrees at 8 bases. Germline-derived CDR1 and CDR2 are SGHTA and FQGNSA. This CDR3 comprises 14 residues. With V trimmed by 6 bases and J by 5 bases, 9 bases remained unmatched. The chain's CDR3 is CASSLSGTANEQYF. CDR3 bases: TGTGCCAGCAGTCTTAGCGGGACCGCCAACGAGCAGTACTTC.

With respect to this clone: The same CDR3 also results from other DNA sequences found in this sample. The J gene is TRBJ1-1, the V gene TRBV9; D is uncertain. The CDR3 length is 13 residues. With 2 bases removed from V and 0 bases from J, the gap between germline ends came to 5 bases. Germline-derived CDR1 and CDR2 are SGDLS and YYNGEE. CDR3 nucleotide sequence: TGTGCCAGCAGCGTCGACTTGAACACTGAAGCTTTCTTT. Translating gives CASSVDLNTEAFF.